This T cell receptor (beta chain) was sequenced during a study of OX40 agonist ivuxolimab in advanced cancers. Background on the study: Hepatocellular carcinoma, melanoma, renal cell or head and neck cancer was diagnosed in the dose-escalation patients. A male proportion of about 86% was recorded, with mean age about 54 years and range 23 to 79.

Study-level points and caveats: Partial responders at 0.1-3.0 mg/kg had among the lowest clonal expansion.

Trimming cost V 1 base and J 5 bases, with 9 bases left between them. This CDR3 is 12 amino acids long. CDR1 GTSNPN and CDR2 SVGIG come from the germline V gene (reference sequence). Patients with autoimmune history or systemic immunosuppression were excluded. Sequenced by immunoSEQ multiplex PCR; TCRdb stores in-frame clones only, minus some. The sample comprises 50,000 to 65,000 clones, over 75% of which are singletons, and around 1% rests with the top ten. Only one count was recorded for this clone. Its antigen is currently unknown. V and J are TRBV30 and TRBJ2-7; a possible D gene is TRBD2 (6 bases). This receptor was taken from an adult with an advanced solid tumor such as melanoma, head and neck, liver or kidney cancer. Sample: CD4+ or CD8+ T cells sorted from blood, taken in a trial of the OX40 agonist ivuxolimab. The CDR3 DNA reads as TGTGCCTGGAGTGGGGGGGTCCACGAGCAGTACTTC. Translated: CAWSGGVHEQYF.